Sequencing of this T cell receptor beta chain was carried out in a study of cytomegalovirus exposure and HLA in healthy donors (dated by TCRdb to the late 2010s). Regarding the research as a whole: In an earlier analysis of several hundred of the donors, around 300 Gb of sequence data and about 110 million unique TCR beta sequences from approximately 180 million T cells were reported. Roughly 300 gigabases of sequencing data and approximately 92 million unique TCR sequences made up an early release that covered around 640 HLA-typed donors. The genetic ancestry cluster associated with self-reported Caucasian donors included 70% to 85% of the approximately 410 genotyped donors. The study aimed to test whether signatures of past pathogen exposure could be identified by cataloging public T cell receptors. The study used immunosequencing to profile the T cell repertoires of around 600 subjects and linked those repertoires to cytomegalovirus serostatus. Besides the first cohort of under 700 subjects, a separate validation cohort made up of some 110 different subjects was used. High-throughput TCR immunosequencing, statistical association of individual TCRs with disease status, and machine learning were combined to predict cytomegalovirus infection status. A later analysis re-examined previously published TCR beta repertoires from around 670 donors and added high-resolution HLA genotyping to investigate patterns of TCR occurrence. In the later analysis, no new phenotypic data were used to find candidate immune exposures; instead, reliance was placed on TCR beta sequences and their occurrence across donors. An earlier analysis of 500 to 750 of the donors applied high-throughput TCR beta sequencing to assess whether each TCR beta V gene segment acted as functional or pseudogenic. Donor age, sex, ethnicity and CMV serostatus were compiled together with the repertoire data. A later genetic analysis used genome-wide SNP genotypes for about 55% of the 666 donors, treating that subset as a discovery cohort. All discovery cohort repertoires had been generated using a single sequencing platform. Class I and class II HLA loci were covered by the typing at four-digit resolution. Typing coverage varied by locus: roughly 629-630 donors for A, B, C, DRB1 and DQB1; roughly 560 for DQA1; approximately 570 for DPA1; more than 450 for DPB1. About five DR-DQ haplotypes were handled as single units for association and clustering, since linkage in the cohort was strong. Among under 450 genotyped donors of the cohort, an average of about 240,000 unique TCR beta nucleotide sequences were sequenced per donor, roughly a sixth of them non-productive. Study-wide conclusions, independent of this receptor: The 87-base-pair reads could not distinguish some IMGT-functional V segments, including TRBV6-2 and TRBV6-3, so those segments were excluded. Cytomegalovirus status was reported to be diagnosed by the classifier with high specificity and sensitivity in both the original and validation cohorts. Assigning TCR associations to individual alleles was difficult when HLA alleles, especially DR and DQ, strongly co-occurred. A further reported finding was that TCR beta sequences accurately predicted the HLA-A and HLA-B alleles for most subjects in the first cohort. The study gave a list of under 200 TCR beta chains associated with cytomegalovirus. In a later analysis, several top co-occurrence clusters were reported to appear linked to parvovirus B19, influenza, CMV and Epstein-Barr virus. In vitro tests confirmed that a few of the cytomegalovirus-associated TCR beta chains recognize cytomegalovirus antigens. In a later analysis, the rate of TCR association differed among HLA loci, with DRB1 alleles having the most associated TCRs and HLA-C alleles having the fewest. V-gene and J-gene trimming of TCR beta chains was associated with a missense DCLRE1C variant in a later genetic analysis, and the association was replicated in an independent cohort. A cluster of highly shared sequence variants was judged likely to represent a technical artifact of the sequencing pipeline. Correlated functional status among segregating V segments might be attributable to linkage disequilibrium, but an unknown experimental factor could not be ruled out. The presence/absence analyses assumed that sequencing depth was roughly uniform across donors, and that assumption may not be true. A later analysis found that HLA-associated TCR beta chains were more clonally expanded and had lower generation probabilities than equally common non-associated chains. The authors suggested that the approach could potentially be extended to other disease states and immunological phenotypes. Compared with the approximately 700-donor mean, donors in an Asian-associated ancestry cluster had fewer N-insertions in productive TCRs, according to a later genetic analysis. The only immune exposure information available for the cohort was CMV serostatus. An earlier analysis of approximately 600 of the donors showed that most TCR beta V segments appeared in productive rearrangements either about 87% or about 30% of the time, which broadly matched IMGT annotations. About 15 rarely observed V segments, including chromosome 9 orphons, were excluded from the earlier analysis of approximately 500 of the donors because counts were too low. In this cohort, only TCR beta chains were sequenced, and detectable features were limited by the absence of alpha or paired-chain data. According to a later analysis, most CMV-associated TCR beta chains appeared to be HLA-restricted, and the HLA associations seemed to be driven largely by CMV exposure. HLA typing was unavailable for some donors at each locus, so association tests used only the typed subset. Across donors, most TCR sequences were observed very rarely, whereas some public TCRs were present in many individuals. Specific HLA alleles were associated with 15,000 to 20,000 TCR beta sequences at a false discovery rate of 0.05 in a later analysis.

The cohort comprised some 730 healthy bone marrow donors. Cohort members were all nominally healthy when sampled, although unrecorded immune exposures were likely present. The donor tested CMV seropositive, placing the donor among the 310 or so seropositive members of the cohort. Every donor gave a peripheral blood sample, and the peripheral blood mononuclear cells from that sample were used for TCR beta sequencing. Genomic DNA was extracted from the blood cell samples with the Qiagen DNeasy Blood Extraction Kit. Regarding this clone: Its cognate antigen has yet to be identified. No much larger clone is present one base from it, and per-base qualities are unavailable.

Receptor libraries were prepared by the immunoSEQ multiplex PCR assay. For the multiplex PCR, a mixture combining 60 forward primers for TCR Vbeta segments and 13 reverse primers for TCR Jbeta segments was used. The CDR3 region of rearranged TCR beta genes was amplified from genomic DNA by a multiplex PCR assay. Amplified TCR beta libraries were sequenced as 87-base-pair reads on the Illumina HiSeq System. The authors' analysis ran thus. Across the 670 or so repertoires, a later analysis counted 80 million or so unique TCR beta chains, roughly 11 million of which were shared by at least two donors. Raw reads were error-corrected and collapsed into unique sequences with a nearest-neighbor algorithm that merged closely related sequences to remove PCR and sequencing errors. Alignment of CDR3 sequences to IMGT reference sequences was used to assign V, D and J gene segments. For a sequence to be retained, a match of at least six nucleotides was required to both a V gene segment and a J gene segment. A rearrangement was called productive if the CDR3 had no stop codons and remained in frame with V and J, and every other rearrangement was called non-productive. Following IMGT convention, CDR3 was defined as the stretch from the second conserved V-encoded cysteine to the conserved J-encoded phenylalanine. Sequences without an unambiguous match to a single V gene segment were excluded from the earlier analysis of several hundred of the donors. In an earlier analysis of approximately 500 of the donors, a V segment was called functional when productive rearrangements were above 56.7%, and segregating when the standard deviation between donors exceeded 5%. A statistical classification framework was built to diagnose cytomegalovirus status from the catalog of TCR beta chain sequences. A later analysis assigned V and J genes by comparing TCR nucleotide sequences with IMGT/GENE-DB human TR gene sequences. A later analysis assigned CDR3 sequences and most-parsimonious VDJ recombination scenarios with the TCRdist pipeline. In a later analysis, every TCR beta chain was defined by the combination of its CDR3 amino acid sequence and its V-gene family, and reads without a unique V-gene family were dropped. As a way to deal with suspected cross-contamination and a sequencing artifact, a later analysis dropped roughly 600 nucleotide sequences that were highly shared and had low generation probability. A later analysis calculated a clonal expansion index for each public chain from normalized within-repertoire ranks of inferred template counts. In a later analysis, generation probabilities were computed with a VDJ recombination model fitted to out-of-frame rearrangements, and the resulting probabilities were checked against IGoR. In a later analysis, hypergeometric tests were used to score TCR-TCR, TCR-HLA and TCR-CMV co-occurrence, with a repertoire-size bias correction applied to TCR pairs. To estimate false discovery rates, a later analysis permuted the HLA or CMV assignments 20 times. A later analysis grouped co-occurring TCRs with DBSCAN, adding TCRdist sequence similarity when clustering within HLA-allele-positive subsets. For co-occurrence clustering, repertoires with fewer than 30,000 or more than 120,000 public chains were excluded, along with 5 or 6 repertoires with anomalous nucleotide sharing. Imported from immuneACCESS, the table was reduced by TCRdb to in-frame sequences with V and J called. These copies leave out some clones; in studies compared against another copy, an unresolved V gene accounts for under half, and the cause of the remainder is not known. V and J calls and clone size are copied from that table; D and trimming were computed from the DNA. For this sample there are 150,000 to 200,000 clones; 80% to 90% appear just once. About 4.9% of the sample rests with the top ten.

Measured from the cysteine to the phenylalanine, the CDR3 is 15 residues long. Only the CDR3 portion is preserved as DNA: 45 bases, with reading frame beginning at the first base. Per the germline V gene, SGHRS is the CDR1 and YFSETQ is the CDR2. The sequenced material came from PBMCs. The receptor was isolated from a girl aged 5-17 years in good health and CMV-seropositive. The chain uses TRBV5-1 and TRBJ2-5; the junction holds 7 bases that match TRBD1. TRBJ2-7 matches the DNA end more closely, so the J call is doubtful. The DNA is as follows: TGCGCCAGCAGCTTGGTTGGGACAGAAACCTACGAGCAGTACTTC. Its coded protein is CASSLVGTETYEQYF.